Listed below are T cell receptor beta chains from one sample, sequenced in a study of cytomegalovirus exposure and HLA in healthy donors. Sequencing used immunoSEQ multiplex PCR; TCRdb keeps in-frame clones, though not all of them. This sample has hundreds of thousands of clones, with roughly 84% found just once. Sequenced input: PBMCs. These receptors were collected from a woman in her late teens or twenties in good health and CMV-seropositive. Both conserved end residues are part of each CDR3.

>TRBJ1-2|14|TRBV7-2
CASSPDHGNYGYTF
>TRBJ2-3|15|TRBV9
CASSVASGSTDTQYF
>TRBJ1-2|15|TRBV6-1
CASSDPGTGFYGYTF
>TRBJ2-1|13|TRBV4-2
CASSLRGEDEQFF
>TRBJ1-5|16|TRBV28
CASSPVDSQLNQPQHF
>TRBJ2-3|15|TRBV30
CAWSVSRQGGDTQYF
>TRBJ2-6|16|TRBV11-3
CASSSTGGSGANVLTF
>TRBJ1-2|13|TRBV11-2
CASSTGGNYGYTF
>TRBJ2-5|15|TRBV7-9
CASSLTSGRGETQYF
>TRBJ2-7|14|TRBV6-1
CASSPRTEHYEQYF
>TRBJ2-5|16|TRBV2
CASSESLRGEAETQYF
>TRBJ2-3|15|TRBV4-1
CASSQEQRSTDTQYF
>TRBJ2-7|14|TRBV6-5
CASSAQGAGYEQYF
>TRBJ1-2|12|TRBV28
CASSLSRRGYTF
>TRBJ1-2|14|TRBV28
CASSSSGQLSGYTF
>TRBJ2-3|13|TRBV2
CASSVLPTGTQYF
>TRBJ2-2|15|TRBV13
CASSLGQGGTGELFF
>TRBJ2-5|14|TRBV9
CASSLQGTEETQYF
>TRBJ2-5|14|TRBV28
CASTTPVQGETQYF
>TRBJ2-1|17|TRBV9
CASRPRAGLSSYNEQFF
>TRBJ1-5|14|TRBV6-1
CASRTGFSNQPQHF
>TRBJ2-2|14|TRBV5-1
CASSLGFGTGELFF
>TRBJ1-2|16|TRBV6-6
CASSYPGQRANYGYTF
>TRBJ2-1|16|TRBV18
CASSPPSSGLYNEQFF
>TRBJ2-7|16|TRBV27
CASSLSIRAVSYEQYF
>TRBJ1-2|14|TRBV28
CASSLGQGNYGYTF
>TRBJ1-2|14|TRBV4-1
CASSQPGGAGGYTF